This entry lists 19 T cell receptor beta chains sequenced from one sample in a study of vaccination and CD4 T cells after COVID-19 (dated by TCRdb to between 2021 and 2024). The antigens of these receptors remain unknown. The library was obtained by PCR. Sequencing was performed on an Illumina iSeq 100. DNA from cultured CD4+ T cells underwent TCR sequencing with the Oncomine TCR Beta short-read assay at the Johns Hopkins FTIC core. TCRdb cleaned the public reads at Q25 with fastp, built clones with MiXCR and kept in-frame beta chains. Rows with one shared CDR3 protein collapse into an entry with the most common genes and DNA. The sample table records 13,000 to 15,000 distinct CDR3 sequences; 35% to 55% of these occur just once. Of the sample, roughly 14% is held by the ten largest clones. This specimen's treatment or condition label, per the study, means: roughly 11-day PBMC culture with coronavirus spike peptide pools or control peptides (ViraFEST assay).

The sequenced sample consisted of CD4+ T cells from blood, cultured in vitro. These TCRs come from a human donor who had recovered from COVID-19.

The chain is built from TRBV2 and TRBJ1-1, with a possible D match to TRBD1 (5 bases). The V end was cut by 7 bases, the J end by 1 base, with 16 bases between. The CDR3 is made up of 15 amino acids. The V gene's germline CDR1 is SNHLY and CDR2 FYNNEI. The DNA of the CDR3 is TGTGCCAGCAATCCACTTCCAGGGAGGAACACTGAAGCTTTCTTT. The encoded protein is CASNPLPGRNTEAFF.

The genes are TRBV27 and TRBJ2-2; D not resolved. Trimming took 4 bases from V and 4 from J, leaving 16 bases between them. CDR1 MNHEY and CDR2 SMNVEV come from the germline V gene (reference sequence). This CDR3 has 16 residues. Here the CDR3 reads CASSYSPGPSTGELFF. DNA for the CDR3: TGTGCCAGCAGTTACTCCCCTGGCCCCAGCACCGGGGAGCTGTTTTTT.

This clonotype was found a few times. CDR3 sequence (DNA): TGTGCCAGCAGCTTGGGTAGCGGGGAAAGATTTTATGGCTACACCTTC. Translation: CASSLGSGERFYGYTF. The V and J genes are TRBV5-4 and TRBJ1-2; D is undetermined. Germline lookup yields CDR1 SGHNT and CDR2 YYREEE (reference sequence). CDR3 length: 16 amino acids. Trimming took off 0 bases at V and 5 bases at J, with 17 bases between the two ends.

This chain joins TRBV6-5 and TRBJ1-2; D unresolved. Trimming cost V 2 bases and J 6 bases, with 7 bases left between them. From germline, CDR1 is MNHEY and CDR2 SVGAGI. This CDR3 has 12 residues. CDR3 in DNA: TGTGCCAGCAGTTACCAGGCGGATGGCTACACCTTC. Translated: CASSYQADGYTF.

There are a few counts of this clonotype. V and J are TRBV7-8 and TRBJ1-1; 7 nucleotides agree with TRBD1. Germline V CDR1 and CDR2: SGHVS, FQNEAQ. V lost 4 bases, J lost 1 base, and 12 bases stayed unmatched. This CDR3 is 17 amino acids long. CDR3: CASSWRAGGIRNTEAFF. The CDR3 nucleotides read TGTGCCAGCAGCTGGAGGGCAGGGGGGATCCGGAACACTGAAGCTTTCTTT.

This clonotype occurred once. This chain joins TRBV10-3 and TRBJ2-2; TRBD2 agrees at 8 bases. The CDR3 contains 14 residues. Germline V gene lookup returns CDR1 ENHRY and CDR2 SYGVKD. Trimming at V came to 10 bases and at J to 1 base, leaving 5 bases not matched to a gene. This chain's CDR3 is CATQSGGNTGELFF. In DNA form, the CDR3 reads TGTGCCACCCAAAGCGGGGGGAACACCGGGGAGCTGTTTTTT.

This clonotype was seen a handful of times. J is TRBJ1-1 and V is TRBV10-3; D not certain. The CDR3 has 13 amino acids. The ends were cut back, 8 bases at V and 4 bases at J, with 14 bases in the middle. Germline V lookup: CDR1 ENHRY, CDR2 SYGVKD. The DNA for the CDR3 is TGTGCCATCGCGACCGAGAAGTCCACTGAAGCTTTCTTT. Protein: CAIATEKSTEAFF.

The chain couples TRBV12-3 or TRBV12-4 to TRBJ2-1; D uncertain. The CDR3 consists of 14 residues. The V end lost 2 bases, the J end lost 3 bases, and 8 bases lay between the germline ends. The CDR3 DNA sequence: TGTGCCAGCAGTTTATTAGCAGTCTACAATGAGCAGTTCTTC. Its protein is CASSLLAVYNEQFF.

The gene calls are TRBV6-2 or TRBV6-3 and TRBJ1-5; D is perhaps TRBD1 (5 bases). V was clipped by 4 bases and J by 4 bases, with 8 bases between them. The CDR3 contains 13 residues. Germline lookup yields CDR1 MNHEY and CDR2 SVGEGT. CDR3 protein: CASSWGGNQPQHF. CDR3 DNA: TGTGCCAGCAGTTGGGGGGGGAATCAGCCCCAGCATTTT.

In its sample, this clonotype was seen a few times. DNA of the CDR3: TGTGCCAGTAGTATACCTATTGGGCAGTTCACCGGGGAGCTGTTTTTT. It codes for CASSIPIGQFTGELFF. The rearrangement joins TRBV19 to TRBJ2-2; D not resolved. Trimming took 2 bases from V and 4 from J, leaving 14 bases between them. CDR3 length: 16 amino acids. The germline V gene has CDR1 LNHDA and CDR2 SQIVND (reference sequence).

The chain links TRBV29-1 to TRBJ1-1; no definite D call. The CDR3 has 11 residues. Germline lookup yields CDR1 SQVTM and CDR2 ANQGSEA. Trimming shortened V by 8 bases and J by 3 bases, and 10 bases separated the two germline ends. The CDR3 DNA follows: TGCAGCTTCTGTAGGGACACTGAAGCTTTCTTT. As protein: CSFCRDTEAFF. Using reference TRBV29-1 and TRBJ1-1 for the parts outside the CDR3, the full variable domain is SAVISQKPSRDICQRGTSLTIQCQVDSQVTMMFWYRQQPGQSLTLIATANQGSEATYESGFVIDKFPISRPNLTFSTLTVSNMSPEDSSIYLCSFCRDTEAFFGQGTRLTVV.

V and J are TRBV7-6 and TRBJ2-1, with 8 positions matching TRBD2. With V trimmed by 5 bases and J by 6 bases, 12 bases remained unmatched. The CDR3 runs to 16 residues. From germline, CDR1 is SGHVS and CDR2 FNYEAQ. CDR3 amino acids: CASSQPSGGPFNEQFF. The CDR3 DNA follows: TGTGCCAGCAGCCAACCCTCGGGGGGGCCTTTCAATGAGCAGTTCTTC.

This rearrangement joins TRBV21-1 to TRBJ2-2; the D call of TRBD1 is as the table states it, not checked on the DNA. TRBV21-1 is assigned pseudogene status. The CDR3 loop spans 18 amino acids. The CDR3 DNA sequence: TGTGCCAGCAGCAAATTAATAACGGCAGGGTCGAACACCGGGGAGCTGTTTTTT. Translated, it gives CASSKLITAGSNTGELFF.

This chain joins TRBV15 and TRBJ2-5, with 8 bases that match TRBD2. Germline V lookup: CDR1 LNHNV, CDR2 YYDKDF (reference sequence). The CDR3 runs to 16 residues. V lost 5 bases to trimming and J lost 7 bases; unmatched junction nucleotides: 15. This chain's CDR3 is CATSAGGDTGRGTQYF. The CDR3, as DNA: TGTGCCACCAGCGCCGGGGGGGATACGGGACGTGGGACCCAGTACTTC.

In its sample, this clonotype was seen a few times. The V call is TRBV7-2, the J call TRBJ2-5, with a weak D call TRBD2 (6 bases). Germline V gene data show CDR1 as SGHTA and CDR2 as FQGNSA. The CDR3 loop spans 17 amino acids. V lost 1 base and J lost 3, with 18 bases in between. The chain's CDR3 is CASSLVPPGRGEETQYF. In nucleotides, the CDR3 is TGTGCCAGCAGCTTAGTACCGCCCGGGAGAGGGGAAGAGACCCAGTACTTC.

This clonotype is medium-sized in the sample. The V and J genes are TRBV6-1 and TRBJ2-7, with D unclear. The CDR3 totals 11 residues. The V end lost 5 bases, the J end lost 7 bases, and 9 bases lay between the germline ends. CDR1 is MNHNS and CDR2 is SASEGT in the germline V gene. The CDR3 nucleotides read TGTGCCAGCAGTCTCCGCTGGGAGCAGTACTTC. Amino acid sequence: CASSLRWEQYF.

This rearrangement joins TRBV11-2 to TRBJ1-1, with 8 nucleotides matching TRBD1. Germline-derived CDR1 and CDR2 are SGHAT and FQNNGV. This CDR3 has 14 residues. After removal of 5 bases from V and 4 bases from J, the junction contained 6 bases not matched to a gene. The CDR3 DNA follows: TGTGCCAGCAGCCGAGGACAGGGAGGCACTGAAGCTTTCTTT. It translates to CASSRGQGGTEAFF.

This clonotype occurred a few times. The V call is TRBV6-5, the J call TRBJ1-5; no reliable D call. The ends were cut back, 0 bases at V and 4 bases at J, with 4 bases in the middle. CDR3 length equals 13 residues. Germline lookup yields CDR1 MNHEY and CDR2 SVGAGI. For the CDR3, the DNA is TGTGCCAGCAGTTACTCACCGAATCAGCCCCAGCATTTT. Its translation is CASSYSPNQPQHF.

This clonotype has just one count. The chain uses TRBV6-5 and TRBJ2-5, with D possibly being TRBD2 (5 bases). Germline assignment: CDR1 MNHEY and CDR2 SVGAGI. Trimming removed 4 bases at V and 7 bases at J, with 22 bases between. This CDR3 has 16 amino acids. CDR3 bases: TGTGCCAGCAGTTCTACTGGGAGTGGCAGCGGTGGGACCCAGTACTTC. Translated: CASSSTGSGSGGTQYF.